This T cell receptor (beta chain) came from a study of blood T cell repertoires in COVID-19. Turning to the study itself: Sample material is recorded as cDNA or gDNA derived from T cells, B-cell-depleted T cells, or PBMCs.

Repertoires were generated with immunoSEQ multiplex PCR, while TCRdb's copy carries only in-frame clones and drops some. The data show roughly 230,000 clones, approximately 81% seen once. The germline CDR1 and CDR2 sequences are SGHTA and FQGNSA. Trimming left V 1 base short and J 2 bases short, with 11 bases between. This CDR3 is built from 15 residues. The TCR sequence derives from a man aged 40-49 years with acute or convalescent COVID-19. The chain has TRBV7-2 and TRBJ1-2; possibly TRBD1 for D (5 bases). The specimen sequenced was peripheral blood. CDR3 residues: CASSLVGGTNYGYTF. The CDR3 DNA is TGTGCCAGCAGCTTAGTGGGGGGAACCAACTATGGCTACACCTTC.